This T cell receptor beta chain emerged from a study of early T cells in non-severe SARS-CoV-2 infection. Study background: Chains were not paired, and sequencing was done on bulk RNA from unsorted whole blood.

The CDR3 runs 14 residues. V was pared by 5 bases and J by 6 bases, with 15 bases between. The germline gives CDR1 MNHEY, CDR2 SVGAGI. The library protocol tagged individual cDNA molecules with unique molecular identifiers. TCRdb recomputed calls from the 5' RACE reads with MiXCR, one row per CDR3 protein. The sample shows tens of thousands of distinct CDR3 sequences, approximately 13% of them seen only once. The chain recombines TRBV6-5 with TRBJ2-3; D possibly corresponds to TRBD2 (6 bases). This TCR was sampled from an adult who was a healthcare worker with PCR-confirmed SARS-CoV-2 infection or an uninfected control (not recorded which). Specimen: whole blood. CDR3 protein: CASSTGRGHDTQYF. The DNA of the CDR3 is TGTGCCAGCAGTACCGGGCGGGGTCATGATACGCAGTATTTT.